This is a list of T cell receptor beta chains from one sample in a study of T cell responses to AZD1222 COVID-19 vaccine. Using immunoSEQ multiplex PCR, the repertoire was profiled, and TCRdb retains in-frame clones only, with some absent. The table shows 95,000 to 100,000 clones, with 87% occurring only once. The source material was peripheral blood, sampled on day 0 of AZD1222 vaccination. Receptors originate from an adult in good health. Both conserved end residues are part of each CDR3. The D gene is left open where the match is weak. Not all rows give a size; the values are once, few, many and, for expanded clones, a class.

size	V	D	J	DNA	CDR3
-	TRBV28	-	TRBJ2-4	TGTGCCAGCAGTTCCAGTAATATAGCCAAAAACATTCAGTACTTC	CASSSSNIAKNIQYF
-	TRBV14	TRBD2	TRBJ2-2	TGTGCCAGCAGCCAAGGGGGACTATCGGCGGGAAACACCGGGGAGCTGTTTTTT	CASSQGGLSAGNTGELFF
-	TRBV10-3	TRBD2	TRBJ2-3	TGTGCCATCAGTGGGTCGGGAGGTGTCACAGATACGCAGTATTTT	CAISGSGGVTDTQYF
-	TRBV19	-	TRBJ2-1	TGTGCCAGTAGTATAGGGCTAGCCGCTCCCTACAATGAGCAGTTCTTC	CASSIGLAAPYNEQFF
-	TRBV19	-	TRBJ1-1	TGTGCCAGTAGTATACTCCAGGGTGGGAGGACTGAAGCTTTCTTT	CASSILQGGRTEAFF
-	TRBV3-1/TRBV3-2	-	TRBJ2-1	TGTGCCAGCAGCCAAGAAGGGGCGAGGGGAGATTACAATGAGCAGTTCTTC	CASSQEGARGDYNEQFF
-	TRBV15	TRBD2	TRBJ2-7	TGTGCCACCAGCAGATTGGGACTAGCGGGGAGCTACGAGCAGTACTTC	CATSRLGLAGSYEQYF
-	TRBV28	TRBD1	TRBJ2-7	TGTGCCAGCAGTTTAGCCCGCGCGAGACAGGGCTGGCCCTACGAGCAGTACTTC	CASSLARARQGWPYEQYF
-	TRBV11-3	-	TRBJ2-2	TGTGCCAGCAGCTTAGACTCCAGTTACACCGGGGAGCTGTTTTTT	CASSLDSSYTGELFF
-	TRBV5-1	-	TRBJ2-7	TGCGCCAGCAGCGAGCAACCGGGTTCGGGGTACGAGCAGTACTTC	CASSEQPGSGYEQYF
-	TRBV4-1	TRBD1	TRBJ1-1	TGCGCCAGCAGTTCGATACGGGACAGTTCATCTAAAGCTTTCTTT	CASSSIRDSSSKAFF
-	TRBV29-1	-	TRBJ2-1	TGCAGCGTTGCGTCGCAGTCCTACAATGAGCAGTTCTTC	CSVASQSYNEQFF
-	TRBV6-5	-	TRBJ1-2	-	CASSSSGVGGYTF
-	TRBV19	-	TRBJ1-5	TGTGCCAGTAAAATGTCCGGGGGGTATCAGCCCCAGCATTTT	CASKMSGGYQPQHF
-	TRBV6-2/TRBV6-3	TRBD2	TRBJ2-7	TGTGCCAGCAGCAGACAGGGCGGACTAGCGGACTACGAGCAGTACTTC	CASSRQGGLADYEQYF
once	TRBV5-1	TRBD2	TRBJ2-1	TGCGCCAGCAGCTTGACGACTAGCGGGAGCAATGAGCAGTTCTTC	CASSLTTSGSNEQFF
-	TRBV11-2	TRBD2	TRBJ2-7	TGTGCCAGCAGCTTTAGCGGGAGGGCCATGGGCGAGCAGTACTTC	CASSFSGRAMGEQYF
-	TRBV7-9	TRBD2	TRBJ2-1	TGTGCCAGCAGCTTAGTTCGCGGGAGGGGCTACAATGAGCAGTTCTTC	CASSLVRGRGYNEQFF
-	TRBV14	TRBD2	TRBJ2-7	TGTGCCAGCAGCCACGGGACTAGCGGGAACTCCTACGAGCAGTACTTC	CASSHGTSGNSYEQYF
-	TRBV10-2	-	TRBJ2-3	TGCGCCAGCAGTGACCGTAGCGCTCGCACAGATACGCAGTATTTT	CASSDRSARTDTQYF
few	TRBV19	TRBD1	TRBJ1-5	TGTGCCAGTAGTGTTAGACAGGGAGGCAATCAGCCCCAGCATTTT	CASSVRQGGNQPQHF
-	TRBV13	TRBD2	TRBJ2-1	TGTGCCAGCAGCTTATCCCGGCCACTAGCGGGAGAATTCTACAATGAGCAGTTCTTC	CASSLSRPLAGEFYNEQFF
-	TRBV6-5	-	TRBJ1-5	TGTGCCAGCAGTTGGGAGCCTGGTCAGCCCCAGCATTTT	CASSWEPGQPQHF
once	TRBV19	-	TRBJ2-1	TGTGCCAGTAGTATCCAGATCCGAGGTGAGCAGTTCTTC	CASSIQIRGEQFF
-	TRBV7-2	TRBD2	TRBJ2-1	TGTGCCAGCAGCTCGACTAGCGGGGCATACAATGAGCAGTTCTTC	CASSSTSGAYNEQFF
-	TRBV7-2	-	TRBJ1-2	TGTGCCAGCAGCTTAGGGGCTCCTTTCGACAGGACAACTAACTATGGCTACACCTTC	CASSLGAPFDRTTNYGYTF
once	TRBV5-4	-	TRBJ1-3	TGTGCCAGCAGCTTGGGTGGTGGCGCCGGAAACACCATATATTTT	CASSLGGGAGNTIYF
-	TRBV21-1	-	TRBJ1-1	TGTGCCAGCAGTGAACAGGGGGCAGGAACTGAAGCTTTCTTT	CASSEQGAGTEAFF
-	TRBV9	TRBD2	TRBJ2-7	TGTGCCAGCAGCGTCACCGGGAGGGCGGACGAGCAGTACTTC	CASSVTGRADEQYF
-	TRBV12-3/TRBV12-4	-	TRBJ1-1	TGTGCCAGCAGCTATGAGTCGAACACTGAAGCTTTCTTT	CASSYESNTEAFF
-	TRBV12-3/TRBV12-4	-	TRBJ2-1	TGTGCCAGCGGCTGGGAGGCCTACAATGAGCAGTTCTTC	CASGWEAYNEQFF
once	TRBV6-5	-	TRBJ2-1	TGTGCCAGCAGTACAGACAGCACCAATGAGCAGTTCTTC	CASSTDSTNEQFF
-	TRBV4-1	TRBD2	TRBJ2-1	TGCGCCAGCAGCTTGAGACTAGCGGGAGTTCGCAATGAGCAGTTCTTC	CASSLRLAGVRNEQFF
-	TRBV3-1/TRBV3-2	-	TRBJ2-1	TGTGCCAGCAGCCAAGATTCGGCCTCCTACAATGAGCAGTTCTTC	CASSQDSASYNEQFF
-	TRBV18	TRBD2	TRBJ2-1	TGTGCCAGCTTACCGGGACTAGCGGGTTACAATGAGCAGTTCTTC	CASLPGLAGYNEQFF
-	TRBV19	TRBD1	TRBJ2-7	TGTGCCAGTAGCCCCAGGGGGCCGGAGGAGCAGTACTTC	CASSPRGPEEQYF
-	TRBV15	-	TRBJ2-7	TGTGCCACCAGCCGTGGACGCTCGTTAAGCTCCTACGAGCAGTACTTC	CATSRGRSLSSYEQYF
-	TRBV18	TRBD1	TRBJ1-1	TGTGCCAGCTCACCAGGGGCAGGGGGCTTAGACACTGAAGCTTTCTTT	CASSPGAGGLDTEAFF
-	TRBV25-1	TRBD1	TRBJ1-4	TGTGCCAGCAGGGGGACAGGGGGGATTAATGAAAAACTGTTTTTT	CASRGTGGINEKLFF
-	TRBV7-3	-	TRBJ1-1	TGTGCCAGCAGCCCCGGGACGGAATACACTGAAGCTTTCTTT	CASSPGTEYTEAFF
-	TRBV2	TRBD2	TRBJ2-5	TGTGCCAGCAGTGAGGGGAGGGGTGGCGAGACCCAGTACTTC	CASSEGRGGETQYF
-	TRBV21-1	-	TRBJ1-2	TGTGCCAGCAGCACCGCCGCCGGGACAGGGGAAGGAGGCTACACCTTC	CASSTAAGTGEGGYTF
-	TRBV28	-	TRBJ2-7	TGTGCCAGCAGAACGGACAGCTACGAGCAGTACTTC	CASRTDSYEQYF
-	TRBV6-5	TRBD1	TRBJ2-5	TGTGCCAGCACCGCCCAGGGGGCAGAGACCCAGTACTTC	CASTAQGAETQYF
-	TRBV18	TRBD1	TRBJ1-1	TGTGCCAGCTCACCGGTCCGCGCAGGGGGGAACACTGAAGCTTTCTTT	CASSPVRAGGNTEAFF
-	TRBV3-1/TRBV3-2	TRBD2	TRBJ2-7	TGTGCCAGCAGCCCGACCGGACTAGCGGGAGTCTACGAGCAGTACTTC	CASSPTGLAGVYEQYF
-	TRBV18	TRBD1	TRBJ2-7	TGTGCCAGCTCACCACCCGGGACAGGGTCCTACGAGCAGTACTTC	CASSPPGTGSYEQYF
-	TRBV6-5	TRBD1	TRBJ2-7	TGTGCCAGCAGTCCAACAGGGGGATCCTACGAGCAGTACTTC	CASSPTGGSYEQYF
-	TRBV10-1	-	TRBJ2-4	TGCGCCAGCAGTGAGTCGGGGATAAACATTCAGTACTTC	CASSESGINIQYF
-	TRBV28	-	TRBJ2-1	TGTGCCAGCAGTACCCGGGACTCCGAATTCCACAATGAGCAGTTCTTC	CASSTRDSEFHNEQFF
-	TRBV7-8	-	TRBJ2-3	TGTGCCAGCAGCCCCTCGATAGTGAGCACAGATACGCAGTATTTT	CASSPSIVSTDTQYF
-	TRBV28	-	TRBJ1-1	TGTGCCAGCAGTCCTCGGGACTACAAGTCGGAGAACACTGAAGCTTTCTTT	CASSPRDYKSENTEAFF
-	TRBV1	-	TRBJ2-3	TGCACCAGTCTCAACCGGACCCCGGTATCTGGTACGCAGTATTTT	CTSLNRTPVSGTQYF